This T cell receptor beta chain was found in a study of shared clonotypes between healthy human individuals. Nashville, Tennessee was home to all donors, who were Caucasian adults. Study results and caveats: Between a handful of donors, naive CD4 clonotypes were shared at a level of about 5%. The sampled material consisted only of blood, and tissue repertoires are likely to differ.

This was a deep-level run. Data came from immunoSEQ multiplex PCR; TCRdb stores just in-frame clones and leaves some out. The sample has some 980,000 clones, approximately 80% seen once. On this clone: What it binds is unknown. Other DNA sequences from this sample encode an identical CDR3 as well.

This clonotype was obtained from a man aged 18 to 29 in good health. The sequenced material came from memory CD4+ T cells sorted from blood. Noted subset: CD45RA-negative fraction.

CDR3: CASSVGTDNQPQHF. CDR3 bases: TGTGCCAGCAGCGTTGGGACGGACAATCAGCCCCAGCATTTT. The chain links TRBV9 to TRBJ1-5, with D tentatively TRBD1 (5 bases). CDR1 SGDLS and CDR2 YYNGEE come from the germline V gene. The V end was cut by 2 bases, the J end by 3 bases, with 9 bases between. CDR3 length equals 14 residues.